This T cell receptor (beta chain) was retrieved from a study of vaccination and CD4 T cells after COVID-19. This CDR3 region has 15 residues. CDR1 and CDR2 (germline): DFQATT, SNEGSKA (reference sequence). V lost 2 bases to trimming and J lost 0 bases, with 14 bases between them. This clonotype was detected only a few times. The antigen is not known. This sample's treatment: approximately 9-day PBMC culture with coronavirus spike peptide pools or control peptides (ViraFEST assay). With the Oncomine TCR Beta short-read assay, DNA from cultured CD4+ T cells was sequenced. TCRdb reprocessed the PCR reads via MiXCR and lists one record per CDR3 protein. Of approximately 16,000 distinct CDR3 sequences listed, about 38% were seen once; the top ten hold around an eighth.

The receptor was isolated from a human donor who had recovered from COVID-19. V usage is TRBV20-1 and J usage is TRBJ2-7; tentatively, D is TRBD1 (6 bases). Material for sequencing was CD4+ T cells from blood, cultured in vitro. CDR3 protein: CSARFDRRSSYEQYF. The DNA for the CDR3 is TGCAGTGCTAGATTCGACAGGAGGTCCTCCTACGAGCAGTACTTC.